The next 9 T cell receptor beta chains were all read from a single sample in a study of T-cell memory formation after mild COVID-19 (dated by TCRdb to the early 2020s). The library was obtained by 5' RACE. The reads were generated on an Illumina NovaSeq 6000. In-frame beta chains were kept once TCRdb had trimmed the public reads at Q25 with fastp and called clones with MiXCR. Every distinct CDR3 protein forms one entry, paired with its most common genes and DNA. For this sample the table gives 450,000 or so distinct CDR3 sequences, of which roughly 23% were detected only once. The top ten clones comprise around 12% of the sample. The sequencing sample was made of PBMCs or a T cell subset sorted from them (not recorded which). Receptors originate from an adult woman who had mild COVID-19 (a few samples of this study predate the infection). The sample titles of this study are shuffled in the database, so cell type and time point are left out; the donor was told from shared clones.

This rearrangement joins TRBV5-1 to TRBJ1-5; 7 bases fit TRBD1. This CDR3 region has 15 residues. Trimming at V came to 3 bases and at J to 4 bases, leaving 7 bases not matched to a gene. Germline V gives CDR1 SGHRS, CDR2 YFSETQ. In DNA, the CDR3 is TGCGCCAGCAGCTCGACAGGGCAACTAAATCAGCCCCAGCATTTT. Encoded protein: CASSSTGQLNQPQHF.

V and J are TRBV6-1 and TRBJ1-1; D gene ambiguous. Germline-derived CDR1 and CDR2 are MNHNS and SASEGT. V was pared by 6 bases and J by 5 bases, with 4 bases between. The CDR3 covers 10 residues. The CDR3 reads CASRDTEAFF. In nucleotides, the CDR3 is TGTGCCAGCAGGGATACTGAAGCTTTCTTT.

The CDR3 spells CASSLDRGSRPLHF. In DNA form, the CDR3 reads TGCGCCAGCAGTTTGGACAGGGGTTCGAGACCCCTCCACTTT. The chain uses TRBV4-1 and TRBJ1-6, with TRBD1 matching over 9 bases. Germline V lookup: CDR1 MGHRA, CDR2 YSYEKL. CDR3 length equals 14 residues. V trimming: 6 bases; J trimming: 12 bases; junction bases outside the gene matches: 9.

This clonotype was counted a few times. The rearrangement links TRBV2 to TRBJ2-7; D may be TRBD2 (5 bases). The CDR3 spans 16 residues. The V end was cut by 2 bases, the J end by 0 bases, with 14 bases between. Germline V gives CDR1 SNHLY, CDR2 FYNNEI. In DNA form, the CDR3 reads TGTGCCAGCAGTGAAAGAGGGCGGATGAGCTCCTACGAGCAGTACTTC. This encodes CASSERGRMSSYEQYF.

This clonotype occurred a few times. V usage is TRBV4-1 and J usage is TRBJ1-1, with D possibly matching TRBD1 (5 bases). The germline gives CDR1 MGHRA, CDR2 YSYEKL. The CDR3 length is 15 residues. Between the trimmed V and J ends, which lost 3 bases and 5 bases, there was a span of 16 bases. The DNA for the CDR3 is TGCGCCAGCAGCCAGGGGCGGACGGATACTACTGAAGCTTTCTTT. Translating gives CASSQGRTDTTEAFF.

This clonotype was seen only a few times. The CDR3 coding sequence is TGTGCCAGCAGCTTAGCACTAGCGGGAGTACCCCCACTAAGGGAGCAGTACTTC. It specifies CASSLALAGVPPLREQYF. This chain joins TRBV7-2 and TRBJ2-7, with 11 bases lining up with TRBD2. Unmatched junction bases numbered 14, after V lost 0 bases and J lost 7 bases. The CDR3 is 18 residues long. Germline values: CDR1 SGHTA, CDR2 FQGNSA.

This chain joins TRBV7-9 and TRBJ2-1; possibly TRBD1 or TRBD2 for D (5 bases each). The CDR3 sequence is 12 residues long. From germline, CDR1 is SEHNR and CDR2 FQNEAQ (reference sequence). Trimming pared 8 bases from V and 10 bases from J, leaving 15 bases between. The CDR3 region is CASRLERGEQFF. The CDR3 DNA sequence: TGTGCCAGCCGACTGGAACGGGGCGAGCAGTTCTTC.

This clonotype was recorded a few times. The genes are TRBV5-1 and TRBJ2-7, with 9 bases fitting TRBD1. Germline CDR1 and CDR2: SGHRS and YFSETQ. The CDR3 length is 15 residues. Losses at the gene ends were 3 bases for V and 3 bases for J; bases not matched to a gene: 7. The CDR3 protein is CASSWGTGYFYEQYF. In nucleotides, the CDR3 is TGCGCCAGCAGCTGGGGGACAGGGTACTTCTACGAGCAGTACTTC.

Points on this clonotype: Mismatch with germline at one junction end may stem from a read error. This chain uses TRBV7-7 with TRBJ2-3; D unresolved. Germline CDR1 is SSHAT and CDR2 is FNYEAQ (reference sequence). The CDR3 is 14 amino acids. The CDR3 DNA reads as TGTGCTAGCAGCTTTAGTCCCAGCACAGATACGCAGTATTTT. Translating gives CASSFSPSTDTQYF.